This T cell receptor beta chain was obtained from a study of blood T cell repertoires in COVID-19. V was pared by 5 bases and J by 4 bases, with 15 bases between. Germline CDR1 and CDR2: MDHEN and SYDVKM. The CDR3 has 15 amino acids. The repertoire was sequenced with immunoSEQ multiplex PCR; TCRdb's copy has only in-frame clones and lacks some. This sample carries around 100,000 clones, around four fifths of them seen once, and the ten largest clones take roughly an eighth. The V gene is TRBV28, the J gene TRBJ1-5; D uncertain. This sequence was found in a man aged 45-60 years with active or convalescent COVID-19. The sequenced sample was peripheral blood. This chain's CDR3 is CASSKGGSRNQPQHF. CDR3 DNA sequence: TGTGCCAGCAGTAAAGGAGGAAGTAGAAATCAGCCCCAGCATTTT.